This entry lists 32 T cell receptor beta chains sequenced from one sample in a study of regulatory T cells in long-lasting Graves disease. Stated time point: persistent/refractory GD, antithyroid drugs over 5 years with positive TRAb. From PBMCs, RNA was extracted and then used to make the TCR library. iRepertoire HTBI primers and Arm-PCR of CDR3 regions built TCR beta libraries. One entry per CDR3 protein results from TCRdb running MiXCR on the multiplex PCR reads. The sample has more than 650,000 distinct CDR3 sequences; approximately 31% are singletons. Sequenced material: peripheral blood mononuclear cells (PBMCs), taken when the disease was refractory, from a patient treated with antithyroid drugs. The receptors derive from a female donor with Graves disease.

This clonotype was counted between two and nine times. The V gene is TRBV6-1, the J gene TRBJ2-7; 8 bases map to TRBD2. This CDR3 has 14 residues. J gave up 5 bases and V 5 bases, and 8 bases lay outside the gene matches. Germline V CDR1 and CDR2: MNHNS, SASEGT. CDR3 residues: CASSRAGDNHEQYF. As DNA, the CDR3 is TGTGCCAGCAGTAGAGCGGGAGATAACCACGAGCAGTACTTC.

Notes on this clonotype: A much larger clone lies one base from this, so it may be a read error. This chain uses TRBV28 with TRBJ1-2; no definite D call. From germline, CDR1 is MDHEN and CDR2 SYDVKM. This CDR3 comprises 16 residues. The CDR3 DNA follows: TGTACCAGCAGCTTCCCGGTTCGGACGGGGAACTATGGCTACACCTTC. Translated: CTSSFPVRTGNYGYTF.

The genes are TRBV11-2 and TRBJ1-5; D possibly corresponds to TRBD1 (5 bases). The germline V gene encodes CDR1 SGHAT and CDR2 FQNNGV. V was pared by 0 bases and J by 6 bases, with 12 bases between. The CDR3 is made up of 15 amino acids. The CDR3 nucleotides are TGTGCCAGCAGCTTAGATCCAGGGTCGGGTCAGCCCCAGCATTTT. This sequence encodes CASSLDPGSGQPQHF.

V and J are TRBV3-1 and TRBJ2-5, with D perhaps TRBD2 (5 bases). CDR3 size: 14 residues. V gave up 4 bases and J gave up 5 bases, with 14 bases separating them. Germline values: CDR1 LGHDT, CDR2 YNNKEL (reference sequence). CDR3 amino acids: CASSPGLSRETQYF. CDR3 DNA: TGTGCCAGCAGCCCAGGACTGTCCCGGGAGACCCAGTACTTC.

The chain is built from TRBV5-1 and TRBJ2-2; D is possibly TRBD2 (6 bases). V lost 3 bases to trimming and J lost 6 bases, with 18 bases between them. The CDR3 spans 16 residues. Germline V gene sequence: CDR1 SGHRS, CDR2 YFSETQ. CDR3 region: CASSSVPGLSSGELFF. The CDR3 nucleotides read TGCGCCAGCAGCTCGGTGCCGGGACTTTCTTCCGGGGAGCTGTTTTTT.

This clonotype showed up many times. The chain combines TRBV6-1 with TRBJ1-2; a weak D match, TRBD1 (5 bases). CDR3 length equals 12 residues. V was trimmed by 6 bases and J by 0 bases, leaving 5 bases between them. Germline V gives CDR1 MNHNS, CDR2 SASEGT. The CDR3 bases are TGTGCCAGCAGGACAGCTAACTATGGCTACACCTTC. Translation gives CASRTANYGYTF.

The rearrangement uses TRBV6-1 and TRBJ1-5; D call uncertain. This CDR3 is built from 14 residues. V lost 6 bases and J 1 base, leaving 10 bases between the germline ends. In germline, CDR1 is MNHNS, CDR2 SASEGT. Here the CDR3 DNA reads TGTGCCAGCAGGGAACTAGGGAGCAATCAGCCCCAGCATTTT. Amino acid sequence: CASRELGSNQPQHF.

This clonotype was picked up a small number of times. The chain uses TRBV4-2 and TRBJ2-5; TRBD1 aligns across 8 bases. Germline loops: CDR1 LGHNA, CDR2 YNFKEQ. Trimming cost V 1 base and J 2 bases; bases outside gene matches: 6. The CDR3 is made up of 16 amino acids. The CDR3 loop is CASSQAIGQGQETQYF. CDR3 bases: TGTGCCAGCAGCCAAGCGATAGGACAGGGTCAAGAGACCCAGTACTTC.

This clonotype was observed a few times. The chain employs TRBV11-2 and TRBJ2-1; 7 bases map to TRBD2. V gave up 4 bases and J gave up 2 bases; unmatched junction bases: 11. In germline, CDR1 is SGHAT, CDR2 FQNNGV. CDR3 length: 17 residues. This CDR3 reads CASSSYGGGQTYNEQFF. As DNA, the CDR3 is TGTGCCAGCAGCTCGTATGGGGGAGGGCAAACCTACAATGAGCAGTTCTTC. Supplemented by reference TRBV11-2 and TRBJ2-1, the full variable domain reads EAGVAQSPRYKIIEKRQSVAFWCNPISGHATLYWYQQILGQGPKLLIQFQNNGVVDDSQLPKDRFSAERLKGVDSTLKIQPAKLEDSAVYLCASSSYGGGQTYNEQFFGPGTRLTVL.

The genes are TRBV11-2 and TRBJ1-4, with 7 positions matching TRBD1. The CDR3 has 17 residues. J was trimmed by 2 bases and V by 4 bases; bases with no gene match: 10. CDR1 and CDR2 from the germline V gene are SGHAT and FQNNGV. CDR3 nucleotide sequence: TGTGCCAGCAGCTATCGTAGGGGACAGATCACTAATGAAAAACTGTTTTTT. Translating it yields CASSYRRGQITNEKLFF.

The chain employs TRBV19 and TRBJ2-2; TRBD2 agrees at 12 bases. The CDR3 runs to 17 residues. Germline V gene data show CDR1 as LNHDA and CDR2 as SQIVND (reference sequence). V gave up 4 bases and J gave up 4 bases; unmatched junction bases: 7. The CDR3 DNA reads TGTGCCAGTAGTAGGCTAGCGGGAGGGCCGTTCACCGGGGAGCTGTTTTTT. Encoded protein: CASSRLAGGPFTGELFF.

As for this clonotype: Compared with germline, one end of the junction differs, possibly owing to a read error. The chain uses TRBV2 and TRBJ1-1; D perhaps matches TRBD1 (6 bases). Germline CDR1 is SNHLY and CDR2 is FYNNEI. The CDR3 spans 14 residues. In DNA form, the CDR3 reads TGTGCCAGCAGTGCAGGACAGCCTCTCGCTGAAGCTTCCTTT. It encodes CASSAGQPLAEASF.

The chain joins TRBV3-1 to TRBJ2-7; 9 nucleotides align to TRBD2. The germline V gene encodes CDR1 LGHDT and CDR2 YNNKEL (reference sequence). With 4 bases clipped from V and 7 bases from J, the junction kept 5 bases outside the gene matches. The CDR3 covers 13 residues. The CDR3 region is CASSRPSGDEQYF. Here the CDR3 DNA reads TGTGCCAGCAGCCGACCTAGCGGGGATGAGCAGTACTTC.

This clonotype has a handful of counts. This chain links TRBV6-5 with TRBJ1-1; 11 bases map to TRBD1. CDR1 and CDR2 (germline): MNHEY, SVGAGI. CDR3 length equals 17 residues. The trim removed 4 bases at V and 0 bases at J, leaving 7 bases unmatched. Here the CDR3 reads CASSSRTGGAVNTEAFF. For the CDR3, the DNA is TGTGCCAGCAGTTCCCGGACAGGGGGCGCGGTGAACACTGAAGCTTTCTTT.

The V gene is TRBV5-1, the J gene TRBJ1-1; D uncertain. CDR3 length equals 15 residues. V lost 7 bases to trimming and J lost 1 base, with 17 bases between them. The germline gives CDR1 SGHRS, CDR2 YFSETQ. The chain's CDR3 is CASRDLGVTNTEAFF. The CDR3 bases are TGCGCCAGCCGAGACCTCGGGGTAACGAACACTGAAGCTTTCTTT.

This clonotype was detected ten times or more. V gene TRBV2 combines with J gene TRBJ1-2, with 10 bases identical to TRBD1. This CDR3 has 13 amino acids. In germline, CDR1 is SNHLY, CDR2 FYNNEI. V lost 4 bases and J lost 11; bases outside the gene matches: 7. This CDR3 reads CASSGRDRGLYTF. The CDR3 nucleotides read TGTGCCAGCAGTGGGCGGGACAGGGGACTGTACACCTTC.

The genes are TRBV18 and TRBJ2-7, with TRBD2 as a possible D gene (5 bases). CDR1 is KGHSH, CDR2 LQKENI, per germline. V gave up 5 bases and J gave up 5 bases, with 16 bases separating them. CDR3 size: 14 residues. The CDR3 coding sequence is TGTGCCAGCTCATCCCCGGGGTCAAGGAACGAGCAGTACTTC. Residues: CASSSPGSRNEQYF.

In this sample, this clonotype turned up many times. The chain combines TRBV12-5 with TRBJ1-4, with TRBD1 as a possible D gene (6 bases). The germline V and J ends were trimmed by 4 bases and 5 bases, with 11 bases remaining between them. The CDR3 consists of 14 residues. Germline V gene data show CDR1 as LGHNT and CDR2 as FRNRAP. The CDR3, as DNA: TGTGCTAGTGGTTCTTGGGACAAGAATGAAAAACTGTTTTTT. Protein product: CASGSWDKNEKLFF.

In its sample, this clonotype was seen many times. The gene calls are TRBV12-3 or TRBV12-4 and TRBJ1-2; a possible D gene is TRBD1 (5 bases). The CDR3 covers 11 residues. V lost 6 bases to trimming and J lost 8 bases, with 10 bases between them. CDR3: CASRGTVGYTF. The CDR3 DNA is TGTGCCAGCAGGGGGACGGTGGGCTACACCTTC.

In this sample, this clonotype turned up many times. The chain couples TRBV6-5 to TRBJ1-1; D not certain. The V end was cut by 2 bases, the J end by 1 base, with 5 bases between. CDR3 length: 13 amino acids. The germline CDR1 and CDR2 sequences are MNHEY and SVGAGI. CDR3: CASSYEANTEAFF. As DNA, the CDR3 is TGTGCCAGCAGTTACGAGGCGAACACTGAAGCTTTCTTT.

The gene calls are TRBV6-2 or TRBV6-3 and TRBJ2-3; D not certain. Germline CDR1 is MNHEY and CDR2 is SVGEGT. V lost 9 bases to trimming and J lost 0 bases, with 4 bases between them. The CDR3 totals 11 residues. The CDR3 DNA reads TGTGCCAGTGAAAGCACAGATACGCAGTATTTT. It is translated as CASESTDTQYF.

The chain couples TRBV6-9 to TRBJ1-6, with no clear D. CDR1 MNHGY and CDR2 SVAAGI come from the germline V gene. The CDR3 runs 17 residues. V was pared by 3 bases and J by 4 bases, with 16 bases between. CDR3 coding DNA: TGTGCCAGCAGTTACGCATCGGACGGCAGTTATAATTCACCCCTCCACTTT. Its protein product is CASSYASDGSYNSPLHF.

There are many counts of this clonotype. The genes are TRBV11-2 and TRBJ2-7, with TRBD2 matching 11 bases. CDR1 SGHAT and CDR2 FQNNGV come from the germline V gene. CDR3 length: 17 residues. With V trimmed by 3 bases and J by 3 bases, 10 bases remained unmatched. CDR3 sequence (DNA): TGTGCCAGCAGCTTCGATCCGGGGCTAGCGGGGGGCTACGAGCAGTACTTC. It specifies CASSFDPGLAGGYEQYF.

The table lists this clonotype with a few counts. This chain's CDR3 is CASSILKTGGRHQPQHF. The CDR3 nucleotides are TGTGCCAGCAGTATCCTCAAAACAGGGGGAAGGCATCAGCCCCAGCATTTT. This sequence joins TRBV28 and TRBJ1-5; 8 bases map to TRBD1. Trimming at V came to 5 bases and at J to 5 bases, leaving 14 bases not matched to a gene. Looked up from germline, CDR1 is MDHEN and CDR2 is SYDVKM. The length of the CDR3 is 17 residues. The whole variable domain, remainder taken from reference TRBV28 and TRBJ1-5, is DVKVTQSSRYLVKRTGEKVFLECVQDMDHENMFWYRQDPGLGLRLIYFSYDVKMKEKGDIPEGYSVSREKKERFSLILESASTNQTSMYLCASSILKTGGRHQPQHFGDGTRLSIL.

The V and J genes are TRBV5-1 and TRBJ1-1, with 8 bases lining up with TRBD1. CDR3 size: 16 residues. The germline gives CDR1 SGHRS, CDR2 YFSETQ. V shed 0 bases, J shed 1 base, and the junction held 5 bases outside the gene matches. The CDR3 spells CASSLVTGQGNTEAFF. In DNA form, the CDR3 reads TGCGCCAGCAGCTTGGTGACCGGACAGGGGAACACTGAAGCTTTCTTT.

CDR3 bases: TGTGCCAGCGTCCCTTTCGGGAACGAGCAGTACTTC. This encodes CASVPFGNEQYF. The chain joins TRBV11-2 to TRBJ2-7; weak D call: TRBD2 (5 bases). The germline V and J ends were trimmed by 8 bases and 5 bases, with 13 bases remaining between them. This CDR3 is 12 amino acids long. The germline gives CDR1 SGHAT, CDR2 FQNNGV.

This clonotype has a single count. V and J are TRBV5-1 and TRBJ1-5; a weak D match, TRBD1 (5 bases). The V gene lost 0 bases and the J gene lost 6 bases, with 13 bases spanning the gap. This CDR3 is 15 amino acids long. Per the germline V gene, CDR1 is SGHRS and CDR2 is YFSETQ. The CDR3 sequence is CASSLVPGEGQPQHF. The CDR3 DNA reads TGCGCCAGCAGCTTGGTTCCGGGGGAGGGTCAGCCCCAGCATTTT. Combining the CDR3 with reference TRBV5-1 and TRBJ1-5 gives the whole variable domain KAGVTQTPRYLIKTRGQQVTLSCSPISGHRSVSWYQQTPGQGLQFLFEYFSETQRNKGNFPGRFSGRQFSNSRSEMNVSTLELGDSALYLCASSLVPGEGQPQHFGDGTRLSIL.

The rearrangement joins TRBV28 to TRBJ1-1; D uncertain. The CDR3 has 12 amino acids. Germline values: CDR1 MDHEN, CDR2 SYDVKM. The ends were cut back, 6 bases at V and 5 bases at J, with 10 bases in the middle. The CDR3 region has the DNA TGTGCCAGCAGACTCGGACGGACTGAAGCTTTCTTT. Translating it yields CASRLGRTEAFF.

This clonotype occurred a few times. This chain joins TRBV12-3 or TRBV12-4 and TRBJ2-6; tentatively, D is TRBD1 (6 bases). This CDR3 has 14 residues. V lost 5 bases to trimming and J lost 4 bases, with 9 bases between them. The CDR3 loop reads CASSGQSGANVLTF. The CDR3 DNA follows: TGTGCCAGCAGTGGACAGTCAGGGGCCAACGTCCTGACTTTC.

This clonotype came up a few times. V is TRBV5-1 and J is TRBJ1-2; a possible D gene is TRBD1 (6 bases). The CDR3 consists of 14 residues. Between the trimmed V and J ends, which lost 2 bases and 3 bases, there was a span of 11 bases. Germline V gene lookup returns CDR1 SGHRS and CDR2 YFSETQ. The CDR3 is CASSFGQSDYGYTF. The CDR3 DNA is TGCGCCAGCAGCTTCGGACAGTCAGACTATGGCTACACCTTC.

There are many counts of this clonotype. CDR3 sequence: CASGRSTGELFF. CDR3 DNA: TGTGCCAGTGGCAGAAGCACCGGGGAGCTGTTTTTT. The rearrangement uses TRBV27 and TRBJ2-2; D unclear. Trimming took off 9 bases at V and 4 bases at J, with 9 bases between the two ends. This CDR3 spans 12 amino acids. The V gene's germline CDR1 is MNHEY and CDR2 SMNVEV (reference sequence).

The table lists this clonotype with a few counts. V is TRBV28 and J is TRBJ1-5, with TRBD1 identical over 7 bases. After removal of 3 bases from V and 2 bases from J, the junction contained 4 bases not matched to a gene. This CDR3 spans 15 amino acids. The V gene's germline CDR1 is MDHEN and CDR2 SYDVKM. The CDR3 bases are TGTGCCAGCAGTTTTCATACAGGGGGCAATCAGCCCCAGCATTTT. Translation gives CASSFHTGGNQPQHF.